The 13 T cell receptor beta chains below come from one sample, sequenced in a study of molecular identifiers for immune sequencing clone quantification. TCRdb fed the PCR reads into MiXCR, producing one record per CDR3 protein. Among approximately 550,000 distinct CDR3 sequences, roughly 26% were seen once, and the ten largest hold 0.7% to 0.9%. Sequenced input: naive CD8+ T cells from blood, with Jurkat cell RNA spiked in. Stated subset: FACS-sorted CD8+CD4-CCR7+CD45RA+ naive T cells. These receptors were taken from a human donor in good health. Some libraries in this study had Jurkat cell RNA spiked in.

This clonotype was found a few times. Sequence at one end of the junction differs from germline and may be a read error. The chain has TRBV6-5 and TRBJ2-3; D is possibly TRBD1 (5 bases). The CDR3 sequence is 15 residues long. Germline V gene lookup returns CDR1 MNHEY and CDR2 SVGAGI. DNA for the CDR3: TGTGCCAGCACCCCAGGGCACAGCAGCACAGATACGCAGTGTTTT. Translating gives CASTPGHSSTDTQCF.

This clonotype has more than one count but fewer than ten. One junction end disagrees with the germline gene, perhaps due to a read error. The V call is TRBV5-3, the J call TRBJ2-3; 11 bases agree with TRBD1. TRBV5-3 is reported as an ORF; its role is uncertain. The CDR3 is 14 amino acids. The CDR3 sequence: CASSFGQGALTQYF. CDR3 nucleotide sequence: TGTGCCAGCAGCTTCGGACAGGGGGCCTTGACGCAGTATTTT.

The V call is TRBV3-1, the J call TRBJ1-6, with D possibly being TRBD1 (6 bases). Germline CDR1 reads LGHDT; CDR2 reads YNNKEL (reference sequence). This CDR3 has 18 amino acids. V lost 2 bases to trimming and J lost 0 bases, with 14 bases between them. CDR3 sequence (DNA): TGTGCCAGCAGCCAACGGACAGCCGGCCGCTCCTATAATTCACCCCTCCACTTT. Its translation is CASSQRTAGRSYNSPLHF.

V and J are TRBV3-1 and TRBJ2-6; possible D gene TRBD1, 6 bases. V gave up 5 bases and J gave up 0 bases, with 29 bases separating them. The germline V gene has CDR1 LGHDT and CDR2 YNNKEL (reference sequence). The CDR3 is 22 residues long. The CDR3 reads CASSLQSPATGDLNSGANVLTF. The CDR3 region has the DNA TGTGCCAGCAGCTTACAAAGTCCCGCGACAGGAGACTTGAACTCTGGGGCCAACGTCCTGACTTTC.

This clonotype was seen only once. It may be a read error: a sequence one base away is much more abundant. J is TRBJ1-4 and V is TRBV4-3; unclear D gene. The ends were cut back, 0 bases at V and 8 bases at J, with 13 bases in the middle. The CDR3 length is 15 residues. Germline V lookup: CDR1 LGHNA, CDR2 YSLEER. The CDR3 loop reads CASSQDVGRGEKLFF. The CDR3 DNA follows: TGCGCCAGCAGCCAAGACGTGGGCAGAGGGGAAAAACTGTTTTTT.

DNA of the CDR3: TGTGCCTGGAGTGTAGACCAGGGCAACGAAGCTTTCTTT. It translates to CAWSVDQGNEAFF. The V gene is TRBV30, the J gene TRBJ1-1; D possibly corresponds to TRBD1 (5 bases). Germline loops: CDR1 GTSNPN, CDR2 SVGIG (reference sequence). V lost 0 bases and J lost 8, with 13 bases in between. The CDR3 is made up of 13 amino acids. The full variable domain, its missing parts supplied by reference TRBV30 and TRBJ1-1, is SQTIHQWPATLVQPVGSPLSLECTVEGTSNPNLYWYRQAAGRGLQLLFYSVGIGQISSEVPQNLSASRPQDRQFILSSKKLLLSDSGFYLCAWSVDQGNEAFFGQGTRLTVV.

The chain carries TRBV27 and TRBJ2-2; D ambiguous. CDR3 size: 13 residues. Germline V gives CDR1 MNHEY, CDR2 SMNVEV (reference sequence). Trimming shortened V by 3 bases and J by 6 bases, and 8 bases separated the two germline ends. The CDR3 sequence is CASSFYAAGELFF. The CDR3 DNA sequence: TGTGCCAGCAGTTTCTATGCGGCCGGGGAGCTGTTTTTT.

This clonotype was counted at least ten times. Written as DNA, the CDR3 is TGCAGCGTAAAAGACAGGGACACTGAAGCTTTCTTT. It translates to CSVKDRDTEAFF. The V and J genes are TRBV29-1 and TRBJ1-1; 7 bases match TRBD1. The CDR3 extends over 12 amino acids. Germline assignment: CDR1 SQVTM and CDR2 ANQGSEA. V was clipped by 6 bases and J by 3 bases; unmatched bases: 4. Filled out from reference TRBV29-1 and TRBJ1-1, the complete variable domain reads SAVISQKPSRDICQRGTSLTIQCQVDSQVTMMFWYRQQPGQSLTLIATANQGSEATYESGFVIDKFPISRPNLTFSTLTVSNMSPEDSSIYLCSVKDRDTEAFFGQGTRLTVV.

This clonotype was found many times. The chain joins TRBV14 to TRBJ2-3; possibly TRBD1 for D (5 bases). Germline V lookup: CDR1 SGHDN, CDR2 FVKESK. V was trimmed by 0 bases and J by 7 bases, leaving 11 bases between them. The CDR3 runs to 14 residues. The CDR3 sequence: CASSQDQGLNTQYF. Here the CDR3 DNA reads TGTGCCAGCAGCCAAGATCAGGGCTTGAATACGCAGTATTTT.

The rearrangement uses TRBV28 and TRBJ2-7; D remains ambiguous. The CDR3 runs to 15 residues. The V end lost 1 base, the J end lost 0 bases, and 10 bases lay between the germline ends. CDR1 MDHEN and CDR2 SYDVKM come from the germline V gene. The CDR3 region is CASSLFYDNSYEQYF. The CDR3 bases are TGTGCCAGCAGTTTATTCTACGACAACTCCTACGAGCAGTACTTC.

This clonotype was seen at least ten times. This chain links TRBV3-1 with TRBJ1-5; TRBD1 is a possible D gene (6 bases). The CDR3 is made up of 14 amino acids. Between the trimmed V and J ends, which lost 1 base and 7 bases, there was a span of 11 bases. In germline, CDR1 is LGHDT, CDR2 YNNKEL (reference sequence). The CDR3 nucleotides are TGTGCCAGCAGCCAAGTGGCGGGGGGCCAGCCCCAGCATTTT. The encoded protein is CASSQVAGGQPQHF.

On this clonotype: An end of the junction does not agree with germline; a read error may underlie this. The rearrangement links TRBV20-1 to TRBJ2-7; D is unclear. Germline-derived CDR1 and CDR2 are DFQATT and SNEGSKA (reference sequence). The CDR3 runs to 11 residues. In nucleotides, the CDR3 is TGCAGTGCTAGAGAAAGCTACGAGCGGTACTTC. The encoded protein is CSARESYERYF.

This chain uses TRBV9 with TRBJ2-7, with 9 bases fitting TRBD2. The CDR3 totals 15 residues. Per the germline V gene, CDR1 is SGDLS and CDR2 is YYNGEE. With V trimmed by 0 bases and J by 6 bases, 7 bases remained unmatched. CDR3 loop: CASSVGGSGSSEQYF. CDR3 sequence (DNA): TGTGCCAGCAGCGTAGGAGGTAGCGGGAGCTCCGAGCAGTACTTC.